A selection of T cell receptor beta chains follows, all from one sample in a study of OX40 agonist ivuxolimab in advanced cancers. Sequenced by immunoSEQ multiplex PCR; TCRdb stores in-frame clones only, minus some. Among roughly 20,000 clones, 75% to 85% were seen once, and the ten largest hold roughly a third. This specimen was CD4+ or CD8+ T cells sorted from blood, taken in a trial of the OX40 agonist ivuxolimab. The receptors here all came from an adult with an advanced solid tumor such as melanoma, head and neck, liver or kidney cancer. Each CDR3 is given with its conserved first and last residue. A D gene is named only where the DNA matches it firmly. The listing skips clone size in some rows; elsewhere it reads once, few, many or a size class.

J gene,D gene,clone size,V gene,CDR3 protein,CDR3 DNA
TRBJ2-7,TRBD1,-,TRBV5-8,CASSRTGGVYEQYF,TGTGCCAGCAGCCGAACAGGGGGCGTTTACGAGCAGTACTTC
TRBJ1-2,TRBD1,-,TRBV29-1,CSVTGVLDYGYTF,TGCAGCGTTACAGGGGTCTTAGACTATGGCTACACCTTC
TRBJ2-7,TRBD1,-,TRBV27,CASSLYSSGQGSEQYF,TGTGCCAGCAGTTTGTACAGTTCGGGACAGGGTTCCGAGCAGTACTTC
TRBJ1-5,TRBD1,-,TRBV28,CASSSLTGGGNQPQHF,TGTGCCAGCAGTTCCCTCACAGGGGGAGGCAATCAGCCCCAGCATTTT
TRBJ1-5,-,-,TRBV7-9,CASSLGGNNQPQHF,TGTGCCAGCAGCTTAGGGGGGAACAATCAGCCCCAGCATTTT
TRBJ2-3,-,-,TRBV7-8,CASSVSGSYWDTQYF,TGTGCCAGCAGCGTAAGCGGATCTTACTGGGATACGCAGTATTTT
TRBJ1-1,-,-,TRBV6-5,CASRGAQTGPEAFF,TGTGCCAGCAGGGGGGCCCAGACGGGACCTGAAGCTTTCTTT
TRBJ1-1,TRBD1,-,TRBV6-5,CASSSWTGSTEAFF,TGTGCCAGCAGTTCTTGGACAGGGTCTACTGAAGCTTTCTTT
TRBJ2-3,-,-,TRBV10-3,CAIDQIGQGGYTQYF,TGTGCCATCGATCAGATTGGACAGGGAGGGTATACGCAGTATTTT
TRBJ2-2,-,-,TRBV7-3,CASSLTLGGANTGELFF,TGTGCCAGCAGCTTAACACTAGGCGGGGCCAACACCGGGGAGCTGTTTTTT
TRBJ1-1,TRBD1,once,TRBV7-6,CASSSDRGTMNTEAFF,TGTGCCAGCAGCTCGGACAGGGGAACCATGAACACTGAAGCTTTCTTT
TRBJ2-7,-,-,TRBV6-1,CASSEVWGAGRQEQYF,TGTGCCAGCAGTGAAGTGTGGGGAGCAGGTCGTCAGGAGCAGTACTTC
TRBJ1-1,-,-,TRBV6-1,CASSEAHGVLNTEAFF,TGTGCCAGCAGTGAAGCGCACGGGGTTTTGAACACTGAAGCTTTCTTT
TRBJ2-7,-,-,TRBV12-5,CASGPTVPYEQYF,TGTGCTAGTGGTCCGACAGTCCCCTACGAGCAGTACTTC
TRBJ1-5,-,-,TRBV4-1,CASNTGGRSDQPQHF,TGCGCCAGCAATACGGGGGGGAGGAGCGATCAGCCCCAGCATTTT
TRBJ1-5,TRBD1,-,TRBV7-6,CASSRTGDQPQHF,TGTGCCAGCAGCAGGACAGGGGACCAGCCCCAGCATTTT
TRBJ2-7,-,-,TRBV19,CASVEQYF,TGTGCCAGCGTCGAGCAGTACTTC
TRBJ2-5,-,-,TRBV29-1,CSVVQETQYF,TGCAGCGTTGTCCAAGAGACCCAGTACTTC
TRBJ2-1,TRBD2,-,TRBV14,CASNAVASGANEQFF,TGTGCCAGCAATGCGGTGGCTAGCGGGGCTAATGAGCAGTTCTTC
TRBJ2-5,TRBD1,few,TRBV19,CASSPGQGGTQYF,TGTGCCAGTAGTCCCGGACAGGGGGGCACCCAGTACTTC
TRBJ2-2,-,-,TRBV7-8,CASSFGGPNTGELFF,TGTGCCAGCAGCTTTGGGGGTCCGAACACCGGGGAGCTGTTTTTT
TRBJ2-7,TRBD1,-,TRBV6-5,CASRQGLSYEQYF,TGTGCCAGCAGACAGGGGCTCTCCTACGAGCAGTACTTC
TRBJ2-7,-,-,TRBV7-9,CASSSGNEQYF,TGTGCCAGCAGCTCAGGCAACGAGCAGTACTTC
TRBJ1-5,TRBD1,medium-sized,TRBV7-9,CASSLGQGPKQPQHF,TGTGCCAGCAGCTTGGGACAGGGGCCGAAACAGCCCCAGCATTTT
TRBJ1-5,-,few,TRBV27,CASSPYFNQPQHF,TGTGCCAGCAGTCCCTACTTCAATCAGCCCCAGCATTTT
TRBJ2-1,-,once,TRBV7-2,CASSLGIGNEQFF,TGTGCCAGCAGCTTAGGTATAGGCAATGAGCAGTTCTTC
TRBJ1-2,-,-,TRBV7-2,CASIDGRTLGYTF,TGTGCCAGCATCGACGGACGTACTTTGGGCTACACCTTC
TRBJ2-2,-,-,TRBV7-3,CASSLQPPGTGTGELFF,TGTGCCAGCAGCTTGCAACCCCCGGGCACGGGCACCGGGGAGCTGTTTTTT
TRBJ1-2,-,-,TRBV7-9,CASSSLDRYGYTF,TGTGCCAGCAGCTCCCTCGACCGTTATGGCTACACCTTC
TRBJ2-3,-,once,TRBV25-1,CASTPERGTDTQYF,TGTGCCAGCACCCCGGAGCGGGGCACAGATACGCAGTATTTT
TRBJ2-3,TRBD2,few,TRBV7-6,CASSLAPDSGGVDTQYF,TGTGCCAGCAGCTTAGCGCCTGATAGCGGGGGTGTAGATACGCAGTATTTT
TRBJ1-2,-,-,TRBV11-2,CASSLTPEDGYTF,TGTGCCAGCAGTTTAACCCCGGAGGATGGCTACACCTTC
TRBJ1-5,-,-,TRBV9,CASSGTGDNQPQHF,TGTGCCAGCAGCGGTACAGGTGATAATCAGCCCCAGCATTTT
TRBJ1-1,TRBD1,few,TRBV12-5,CASERDRRNTEAFF,TGTGCTAGTGAACGGGACAGGCGGAACACTGAAGCTTTCTTT
TRBJ1-1,TRBD1,-,TRBV7-1,CASSLATGRAEAFF,TGTGCCAGCAGCTTAGCGACAGGGCGTGCGGAAGCTTTCTTT
TRBJ2-7,TRBD1,few,TRBV5-6,CASSLGGTGVYEQYF,TGTGCCAGCAGCTTGGGTGGGACAGGGGTCTACGAGCAGTACTTC
TRBJ1-5,-,-,TRBV5-6,CASSLGAQPQHF,TGTGCCAGCAGCCTCGGGGCGCAGCCCCAGCATTTT
TRBJ2-5,-,once,TRBV29-1,CSVEGSFGGRSETQYF,TGCAGCGTTGAAGGGTCATTTGGTGGGCGGTCAGAGACCCAGTACTTC
TRBJ2-2,-,-,TRBV11-2,CASSLFSTGELFF,TGTGCCAGCAGCTTATTTTCCACCGGGGAGCTGTTTTTT
TRBJ1-3,TRBD1,few,TRBV30,CAWDRTGGNTIYF,TGTGCCTGGGATAGGACAGGCGGAAACACCATATATTTT
TRBJ2-7,-,-,TRBV9,CASSPDPGTYEQYF,TGTGCCAGCAGCCCGGACCCCGGAACCTACGAGCAGTACTTC
TRBJ2-1,-,-,TRBV4-1,CASSQSPGQVFYNEQFF,TGCGCCAGCAGCCAATCGCCGGGCCAGGTTTTCTACAATGAGCAGTTCTTC
TRBJ1-1,TRBD1,-,TRBV4-3,CASSHGTGGRWTEAFF,TGCGCCAGCAGCCACGGGACAGGGGGCAGGTGGACTGAAGCTTTCTTT
TRBJ2-3,-,few,TRBV7-9,CASSSDYF,TGTGCCAGCAGCTCGGATTATTTT
TRBJ1-4,TRBD1,-,TRBV9,CASSSGQGNEKLFF,TGTGCCAGCAGCTCGGGACAGGGGAATGAAAAACTGTTTTTT
TRBJ1-2,-,-,TRBV5-5,CASSLADNYGYTF,TGTGCCAGCAGCTTGGCGGATAACTATGGCTACACCTTC
TRBJ1-1,-,-,TRBV6-6,CASRKSVGNMNTEAFF,TGTGCCAGCAGAAAATCGGTTGGCAACATGAACACTGAAGCTTTCTTT
TRBJ1-1,-,-,TRBV30,CAWGAFEAFF,TGTGCCTGGGGGGCTTTCGAAGCTTTCTTT
TRBJ1-4,TRBD1,-,TRBV4-3,CASSPFFVQGMDEKLFF,TGCGCCAGCAGCCCATTCTTCGTACAGGGGATGGATGAAAAACTGTTTTTT
TRBJ2-1,TRBD2,-,TRBV19,CASSILLLAAYNEQFF,TGTGCCAGTAGTATCCTCCTACTAGCGGCCTACAATGAGCAGTTCTTC
TRBJ2-1,-,-,TRBV4-3,CASSRLLNSYSYNEQFF,TGCGCCAGCAGCCGCCTTTTAAACTCTTACTCCTACAATGAGCAGTTCTTC
TRBJ1-2,-,medium-sized,TRBV7-2,CASSPRTNGYTF,TGTGCCAGCAGCCCTCGGACAAATGGCTACACCTTC
TRBJ2-1,TRBD2,once,TRBV27,CASSFPSGGANEQFF,TGTGCCAGCAGTTTCCCTAGCGGGGGGGCTAATGAGCAGTTCTTC
TRBJ2-1,-,-,TRBV6-4,CASSEPEQFF,TGTGCCAGCAGTGAACCTGAGCAGTTCTTC
TRBJ1-2,TRBD1,few,TRBV7-9,CASSPRTGGSYGYTF,TGTGCCAGCAGCCCCAGGACAGGGGGATCCTATGGCTACACCTTC